One TCR beta chain is described in this entry. Clones were read by immunoSEQ multiplex PCR, and TCRdb kept only the in-frame ones, dropping some. The sample consists of under 90,000 clones, about 91% of them appearing once. The CDR3 runs 15 residues. CDR1 is SNHLY, CDR2 FYNNEI, per germline. V was pared by 7 bases and J by 3 bases, with 15 bases between. This sample was included in a study of Tregs in tolerant kidney transplant recipients. The nonmyeloablative bone marrow transplants came from related graft donors, with transient mixed chimerism. This clonotype was sampled from a human patient who received a combined kidney and bone marrow transplant. Some of the T cells may derive from the graft donor. The J gene is TRBJ2-2, the V gene TRBV2; possible D gene TRBD1, 5 bases. The specimen comprised CD4+ T cells from blood (PBMCs), sampled 24 months after the transplant. The CDR3 protein is CASIRDSPDTGELFF. The CDR3, as DNA: TGTGCCAGCATCCGAGACAGCCCCGACACCGGGGAGCTGTTTTTT.